The 20 T cell receptor beta chains listed next were all sequenced from one sample in a study of monozygotic twins with inflammatory bowel disease. TCRdb reanalyzed the 5' RACE reads and collapses them to one entry per CDR3 protein, without DNA. This repertoire comprises roughly 300,000 distinct CDR3 sequences; its ten largest clones make up approximately 5.9%. Material for sequencing was blood. Receptors originate from a human donor with ulcerative colitis or Crohn's disease, or a healthy co-twin of an affected twin (not recorded which).

The V gene is TRBV20-1, the J gene TRBJ2-3; TCRdb designates TRBD2, a call that cannot be tested without DNA. There are 16 residues in the CDR3. The V gene's germline CDR1 is DFQATT and CDR2 SNEGSKA (reference sequence). CDR3 sequence reads: CSARDLSGSRTDTQYF.

The J gene is TRBJ2-2, the V gene TRBV5-4; lacking DNA, the TRBD2 call made by TCRdb goes unchecked. CDR1 is SGHNT and CDR2 is YYREEE in the germline V gene (reference sequence). The CDR3 length is 16 residues. CDR3: CASSLGGRIAGGELFF.

J is TRBJ1-2 and V is TRBV4-3. Germline V CDR1 and CDR2: LGHNA, YSLEER. CDR3 size: 13 residues. CDR3 region: CASSQEKDYGYTF.

This rearrangement joins TRBV7-9 to TRBJ2-7; the TRBD2 assignment by TCRdb is unverifiable without DNA. There are 16 residues in the CDR3. Germline loops: CDR1 SEHNR, CDR2 FQNEAQ (reference sequence). The CDR3 is CASSLSLAGESYEQYF.

The rearrangement links TRBV11-1 to TRBJ2-1; the D gene TCRdb calls, TRBD2, cannot be checked with no DNA. Germline-derived CDR1 and CDR2 are SGHAT and FQDESV (reference sequence). The CDR3 length is 13 residues. The CDR3 loop is CASSSPGGGERFF.

The chain carries TRBV7-2 and TRBJ2-7; TCRdb picks TRBD2, but there is no DNA to check that call. Germline-derived CDR1 and CDR2 are SGHTA and FQGNSA. The CDR3 is 15 amino acids. The CDR3: CASSLGTSGGYEQYF.

The J gene is TRBJ2-1, the V gene TRBV7-2; no DNA is available, so the TRBD1 call from TCRdb remains unchecked. Germline values: CDR1 SGHTA, CDR2 FQGNSA. This CDR3 has 14 amino acids. This chain's CDR3 is CASSSGTNLNEQFF.

J is TRBJ2-7 and V is TRBV11-2; TCRdb names TRBD2, which stays unverified in the absence of DNA. This CDR3 is built from 14 residues. Germline lookup yields CDR1 SGHAT and CDR2 FQNNGV. The CDR3 spells CASSLAGPPYEQYF.

V is TRBV7-2 and J is TRBJ2-2; TCRdb gives TRBD1 as the D gene, but with no DNA this cannot be confirmed. CDR3 length: 14 residues. The germline V gene has CDR1 SGHTA and CDR2 FQGNSA. Here the CDR3 reads CASTEGDRTGELFF.

The genes are TRBV7-2 and TRBJ2-7; checking the TCRdb D call of TRBD2 is not possible without DNA. The CDR3 covers 15 residues. CDR1 and CDR2 from the germline V gene are SGHTA and FQGNSA. The CDR3 protein is CASSFQLEKSYEQYF. The full variable domain, in which reference TRBV7-2 and TRBJ2-7 provide the parts outside the CDR3, is GAGVSQSPSNKVTEKGKDVELRCDPISGHTALYWYRQSLGQGLEFLIYFQGNSAPDKSGLPSDRFSAERTGGSVSTLTIQRTQQEDSAVYLCASSFQLEKSYEQYFGPGTRLTVT.

V usage is TRBV7-2 and J usage is TRBJ2-1. The CDR3 loop spans 14 amino acids. CDR1 and CDR2 from the germline V gene are SGHTA and FQGNSA. The CDR3 protein is CASSLGVPQNEQFF. The entire variable domain, with the rest obtained from reference TRBV7-2 and TRBJ2-1, is as follows: GAGVSQSPSNKVTEKGKDVELRCDPISGHTALYWYRQSLGQGLEFLIYFQGNSAPDKSGLPSDRFSAERTGGSVSTLTIQRTQQEDSAVYLCASSLGVPQNEQFFGPGTRLTVL.

This chain uses TRBV7-2 with TRBJ2-2; as DNA is missing, the TRBD1 call by TCRdb cannot be tested. The CDR3 totals 15 residues. The germline gives CDR1 SGHTA, CDR2 FQGNSA. The CDR3 loop reads CASSPDRRDTGELFF.

This rearrangement joins TRBV6-1 to TRBJ2-1. The CDR3 sequence is 14 residues long. Germline V gives CDR1 MNHNS, CDR2 SASEGT. CDR3: CASSLQQTYNEQFF.

The chain joins TRBV9 to TRBJ1-5. In germline, CDR1 is SGDLS, CDR2 YYNGEE. The CDR3 is 14 amino acids. CDR3 region: CASSARDSNQPQHF.

The gene calls are TRBV20-1 and TRBJ2-5; TCRdb selects TRBD2, and the lack of DNA leaves this call unchecked. Germline lookup yields CDR1 DFQATT and CDR2 SNEGSKA (reference sequence). The CDR3 loop spans 14 amino acids. The CDR3 spells CSARGLAGMETQYF.

The chain joins TRBV24-1 to TRBJ2-1. Germline CDR1 reads KGHDR; CDR2 reads SFDVKD. The CDR3 runs 14 residues. CDR3 amino acids: CATSESPGRHEQFF.

The rearrangement joins TRBV14 to TRBJ2-1; with no DNA, the TCRdb D assignment of TRBD1 cannot be verified. Germline V gene data show CDR1 as SGHDN and CDR2 as FVKESK. The CDR3 sequence is 14 residues long. This chain's CDR3 is CASSPRIKDNEQFF.

This rearrangement joins TRBV20-1 to TRBJ2-5; TCRdb's assignment of TRBD1 cannot be checked, as there is no DNA. CDR1 is DFQATT, CDR2 SNEGSKA, per germline (reference sequence). The CDR3 consists of 12 residues. The chain's CDR3 is CSAQGPKETQYF.

The rearrangement joins TRBV7-2 to TRBJ2-5. This CDR3 contains 15 residues. Germline CDR1 and CDR2: SGHTA and FQGNSA. CDR3 amino acids: CASSLVGQYQETQYF.

The rearrangement uses TRBV27 and TRBJ2-1; the D call of TRBD2 rests on TCRdb alone, since no DNA is present to check it. Germline loops: CDR1 MNHEY, CDR2 SMNVEV (reference sequence). The CDR3 is 16 amino acids. CDR3 in amino acids: CASDRRSGGAGNGQFF.